A selection of T cell receptor beta chains follows, all from one sample in a study of blood T cell repertoires in COVID-19. Assay: immunoSEQ multiplex PCR; the TCRdb copy retains only in-frame clones and omits some. The sample has 150,000 to 200,000 clones; 86% are singletons. Sequencing used peripheral blood. The receptors come from a woman aged 60-70 years with COVID-19, enrolled during active disease. Both conserved end residues are part of each CDR3. D genes are given only for firm matches. Rows give clone size only sometimes, using once, few, many, or a class for an expanded clone.

>TRBJ2-1|TRBD1|NA|TRBV5-1
TGCGCCAGCAGCACGGACAGGCTTGGCTCCTACAATGAGCAGTTCTTC
CASSTDRLGSYNEQFF
>TRBJ1-1|NA|NA|TRBV12-3/TRBV12-4
TGTGCCAGCAGTTTACGAGGGAACACTGAAGCTTTCTTT
CASSLRGNTEAFF
>TRBJ1-1|NA|NA|TRBV6-5
TGTGCCAGCAGGGAGACGGTGAACACTGAAGCTTTCTTT
CASRETVNTEAFF
>TRBJ2-3|TRBD2|NA|TRBV7-8
TGTGCCAGCAGCTTCGAAGCGGGGCACACAGATACGCAGTATTTT
CASSFEAGHTDTQYF
>TRBJ1-1|TRBD1|NA|TRBV14
TGTGCCAGCAGCCTCAGGACAGGGAACACTGAAGCTTTCTTT
CASSLRTGNTEAFF
>TRBJ1-6|NA|NA|TRBV18
TGTGCCAGCTCACCGGCGGAACGGGGACCCCTCCACTTT
CASSPAERGPLHF
>TRBJ2-1|TRBD2|NA|TRBV7-2
TGTGCCAGCAGCTTAGCCGGGACTAGCGGTGAGCAGTTCTTC
CASSLAGTSGEQFF
>TRBJ2-7|NA|once|TRBV19
TGTGCCAGTAGTATAGTGGAGGGGAACGAGCAGTACTTC
CASSIVEGNEQYF
>TRBJ2-1|TRBD2|NA|TRBV5-1
TGCGCCAGCAGCTTGTTGGCTAGCGGGGCGGGTAGGGATGAGCAGTTCTTC
CASSLLASGAGRDEQFF
>TRBJ2-7|NA|NA|TRBV12-3/TRBV12-4
TGTGCCAGCAGTCTCGGCGGAGGCTACGAGCAGTACTTC
CASSLGGGYEQYF
>TRBJ1-5|NA|NA|TRBV24-1
TGTGCCACCAGTCCGGGACAAAACAATCAGCCCCAGCATTTT
CATSPGQNNQPQHF
>TRBJ2-1|NA|few|TRBV27
TGTGCCAGCAGTTTATCCAGTGCCTACAATGAGCAGTTCTTC
CASSLSSAYNEQFF
>TRBJ2-5|TRBD2|NA|TRBV7-8
TGTGCCAGCAGCTTAAGGGACTATCGAGAGACCCAGTACTTC
CASSLRDYRETQYF
>TRBJ2-3|NA|NA|TRBV7-2
TGTGCCAGCAGCCGGGTGGGCACAGATACGCAGTATTTT
CASSRVGTDTQYF
>TRBJ1-6|TRBD1|NA|TRBV5-1
TGCGCCAGCAGCTTGGAGGGACAGGGGGCGTCACCCCTCCACTTT
CASSLEGQGASPLHF
>TRBJ1-1|NA|few|TRBV7-9
TGTGCCAGCAGCTTAGCGGCAGGGATTATGAACACTGAAGCTTTCTTT
CASSLAAGIMNTEAFF
>TRBJ1-1|NA|NA|TRBV19
TGTGCCAGTAGTATAATTGGGAGCGAAGCTTTCTTT
CASSIIGSEAFF
>TRBJ1-3|NA|few|TRBV27
TGTGCCAGCAGTTTATCTGGGGCTACTGGAAACACCATATATTTT
CASSLSGATGNTIYF